The present entry profiles one TCR beta chain with its context. The specificity of this receptor is unknown. No quality values exist for individual bases; no much larger clone is one base distant. Healthy HIV-negative adults with no recently reported acute infections or vaccinations were included as donors. Every donor was a Caucasian adult residing in Nashville, Tennessee, USA. For unsorted samples, about 90 million PBMCs were counted, and genomic DNA was extracted using the QIAamp DNA Blood Mini kit. After blood collection by leukapheresis, PBMCs were isolated using Ficoll-Histopaque density gradient centrifugation and then cryopreserved in the vapor phase of liquid nitrogen. There are 16 amino acids in the CDR3, from cysteine to phenylalanine inclusive. Of the read, only the CDR3 DNA is kept; its 48 bases are in frame from base 1. Relative to germline, V is 5 bases shorter and J is 4 bases shorter, with 20 bases between their ends. Taken from the germline V gene (reference sequence), the CDR1 and CDR2 loops are MNHEY and SMNVEV.

The data are from a study of shared clonotypes between healthy human individuals (dated by TCRdb to 2020 to 2022). Regarding the study in general: The cohort comprised two women and a few men aged 18 to 49 years. To estimate repertoire size and how much clonotype sharing occurs between individuals, the study deeply sequenced the blood TCR repertoires of about 5 healthy adults. To increase sequencing depth and limit assay-specific biases, different laboratories used diverse techniques to prepare libraries and sequence TCR repertoires. Leukapheresis yielded between about 0.85 and 10 billion PBMCs per donor. Findings and caveats that apply to the study as a whole: Pairwise subsampling led to the expectation that sequencing depth would affect the degree of clonotype sharing among donors. Sampling was restricted to blood, and TCR repertoires in tissue are likely to differ from TCR repertoires in blood. The small number of donors limited the genetic and exposure-history diversity represented.

Using the deep immunoSEQ assay, multiplex PCR amplified TCR CDR3 regions from genomic DNA. For each cell subset, the extracted genomic DNA was distributed evenly across all wells of several immunoSEQ 96-well plates, and each plate served as one replicate. For unsorted PBMC, each replicate PCR was loaded with approximately 320 ng genomic DNA, equivalent to 30,000 or so T cell genomes. Ten immunoSEQ deep assay plates were used to sequence the unsorted PBMC genomic DNA. Purified libraries were quantified with a Qubit 3.0 fluorometer, sized on a Bioanalyzer 2100, and re-quantified with the KAPA Library Quantification kit. Every immunoSEQ 96-well plate was sequenced on a dedicated single-read 150-cycle Illumina NextSeq 550 flow cell. In the original analysis: Because only junctional sequences without quality scores were contained in the immunoSEQ output, filtering matching that applied to full-length reads could not be performed. Sequences were annotated with PyIR, a Python wrapper for IgBLAST v1.9, using IMGT germline references to assign V/J genes and CDR3. Reads were filtered out if the reads had weak V/J assignments (E-value above 1e-6), no CDR3, stop codons, out-of-frame junctions, or ambiguous translated residues. A V3J clonotype was defined by an identical inferred V gene, J gene, and CDR3 amino acid sequence. Percentage overlap between repertoires was calculated by dividing the number of shared unique clonotypes by the size of the smaller repertoire. Repertoire richness was assessed with RTK rarefaction, the Chao1 estimator, and Recon v2.1 estimates of unobserved clonotypes. This is the immuneACCESS table as TCRdb keeps it, with only in-frame sequences that have V and J called. A part of the clones is gone; compared with another copy, unresolved V genes explain less than half, and the rest is unexplained. The V and J calls and clone size are taken from that table; D and trimming were inferred from the DNA. The sample includes about 100,000 clones, with more than 45% observed a single time. Roughly 16% of the sample belongs to the ten largest clones.

The source of this sequence is a woman in her forties in good health. Some clones in this sample may be carry-over from other donors' samples. Material: PBMCs. The V and J genes are TRBV27 and TRBJ1-1; a weak D assignment points to TRBD1 (5 bases agree). The CDR3 protein sequence reads: CASSPPRRDGGTEAFF. The DNA reads as follows: TGTGCCAGCAGTCCCCCCCGCCGGGACGGTGGCACTGAAGCTTTCTTT.